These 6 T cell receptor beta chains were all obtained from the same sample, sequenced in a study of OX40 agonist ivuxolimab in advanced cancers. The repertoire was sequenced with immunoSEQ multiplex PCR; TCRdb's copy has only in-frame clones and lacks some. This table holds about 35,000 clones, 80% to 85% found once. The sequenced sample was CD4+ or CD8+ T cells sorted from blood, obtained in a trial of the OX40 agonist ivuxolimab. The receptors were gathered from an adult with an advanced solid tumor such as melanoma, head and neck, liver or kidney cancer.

CDR3: CASSTRQGGGYTF. The CDR3 DNA reads TGTGCCAGCAGTACGCGACAGGGTGGTGGCTACACCTTC. The chain carries TRBV6-5 and TRBJ1-2; 7 positions match TRBD1. With 5 bases clipped from V and 7 bases from J, the junction kept 7 bases outside the gene matches. The CDR3 is 13 residues long. The germline V gene has CDR1 MNHEY and CDR2 SVGAGI.

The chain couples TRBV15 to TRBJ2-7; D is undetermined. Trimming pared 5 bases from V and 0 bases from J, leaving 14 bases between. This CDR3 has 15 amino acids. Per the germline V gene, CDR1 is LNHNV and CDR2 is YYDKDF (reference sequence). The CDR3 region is CATSALGLSSYEQYF. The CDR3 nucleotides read TGTGCCACCAGCGCCCTCGGGCTCTCCTCCTACGAGCAGTACTTC.

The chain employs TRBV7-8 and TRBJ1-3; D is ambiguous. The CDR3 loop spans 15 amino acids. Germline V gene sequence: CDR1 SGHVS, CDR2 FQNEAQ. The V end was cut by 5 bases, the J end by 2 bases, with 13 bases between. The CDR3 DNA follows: TGTGCCAGCAGCCCGCCCACGAGGGCTGGAAACACCATATATTTT. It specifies CASSPPTRAGNTIYF.

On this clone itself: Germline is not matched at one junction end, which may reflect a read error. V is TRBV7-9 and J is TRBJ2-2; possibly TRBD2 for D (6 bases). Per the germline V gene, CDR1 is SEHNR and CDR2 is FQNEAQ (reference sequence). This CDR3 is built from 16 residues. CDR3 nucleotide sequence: TGTGCCAGCACCTTAGTGGGGGAGGTGCGCACCGGGGAGCTGTTTTTT. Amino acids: CASTLVGEVRTGELFF.

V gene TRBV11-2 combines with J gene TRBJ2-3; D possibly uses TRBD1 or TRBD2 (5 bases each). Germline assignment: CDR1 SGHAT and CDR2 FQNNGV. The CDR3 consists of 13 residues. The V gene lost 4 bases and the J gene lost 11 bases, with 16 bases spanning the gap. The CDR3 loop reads CASSSDRDGWQYF. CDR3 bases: TGTGCCAGCAGCTCCGACCGGGACGGCTGGCAGTATTTT. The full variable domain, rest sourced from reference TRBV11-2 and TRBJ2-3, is EAGVAQSPRYKIIEKRQSVAFWCNPISGHATLYWYQQILGQGPKLLIQFQNNGVVDDSQLPKDRFSAERLKGVDSTLKIQPAKLEDSAVYLCASSSDRDGWQYFGPGTRLTVL.

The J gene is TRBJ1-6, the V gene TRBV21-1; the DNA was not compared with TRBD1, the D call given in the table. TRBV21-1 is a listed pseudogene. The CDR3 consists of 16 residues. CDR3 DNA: TGTGCCAGCACCCCAAAGAGGGGGCAGGGTAATTCACCCCTCCACTTT. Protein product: CASTPKRGQGNSPLHF.